This T cell receptor (beta chain) emerged from a study of cytomegalovirus exposure and HLA in healthy donors. General study points: It was reported in a later analysis that an Asian-associated ancestry cluster showed fewer N-insertions than the roughly 620-donor mean.

V was shortened by 3 bases and J by 4 bases, with 12 bases between the two germline ends. The CDR3 has 15 residues. Germline V lookup: CDR1 MNHEY, CDR2 SMNVEV (reference sequence). 60 Vbeta and 13 Jbeta primers were used in PCR. Profiling relied on immunoSEQ multiplex PCR, and the TCRdb table lists in-frame clones only, not all of them. The sample has roughly 110,000 clones, 81% seen once; the top ten hold around 2%. Notes on this clone: Its cognate antigen is unknown.

Though probably carrying unrecorded immune exposures, donors were nominally healthy at sampling. The gene calls are TRBV27 and TRBJ2-2; D is perhaps TRBD1 (6 bases). The clonotype was recovered from a man between 25 and 39 years old in good health and CMV-seronegative. Sequenced material: PBMCs. CDR3 DNA sequence: TGTGCCAGCAGTTTGGGGGCCTGGGGCACCGGGGAGCTGTTTTTT. Translated, it gives CASSLGAWGTGELFF.